The rows below give T cell receptor beta chains drawn from one sample of a study of blood T cell repertoires in COVID-19. Profiling relied on immunoSEQ multiplex PCR, and the TCRdb table lists in-frame clones only, not all of them. The sample shows some 77,000 clones, around nine tenths of them seen only once. The sample was peripheral blood. These receptors were taken from a man aged 25 to 45 with acute or convalescent COVID-19. Each CDR3 is given with its conserved first and last residue. The order of the fields is CDR3 protein, CDR3 DNA, clone size, J gene, V gene, D gene. A D gene is named only where the DNA matches it firmly. For some rows the clone size is stated as once, few or many, or as a class when expanded; others skip it.

CASSLERTSWYEQYF | TGTGCCAGCTCTCTAGAGAGGACTAGCTGGTACGAGCAGTACTTC | NA | TRBJ2-7 | TRBV18 | TRBD2
CASSLSRTSKRDEQFF | TGTGCCAGCAGCCTTAGCAGGACTAGCAAGAGGGATGAGCAGTTCTTC | NA | TRBJ2-1 | TRBV28 | TRBD2
CASSRDRGSPLHF | TGTGCCAGCAGCCGGGACAGGGGTTCACCCCTCCACTTT | once | TRBJ1-6 | TRBV28 | TRBD1
CASSLQGGREAFF | TGTGCCAGCAGCTTACAAGGGGGCCGCGAAGCTTTCTTT | NA | TRBJ1-1 | TRBV7-3 | TRBD1
CASSFLAGAAGELFF | TGTGCCAGCAGCTTCTTAGCGGGAGCGGCAGGGGAGCTGTTTTTT | NA | TRBJ2-2 | TRBV5-4 | TRBD2
CASSTGTGENQPQHF | TGTGCCAGTAGTACAGGGACAGGCGAAAATCAGCCCCAGCATTTT | once | TRBJ1-5 | TRBV19 | TRBD1
CASSFATSGRAQGNEQFF | TGTGCCAGCAGCTTCGCGACTAGCGGGAGGGCCCAGGGAAATGAGCAGTTCTTC | NA | TRBJ2-1 | TRBV11-3 | TRBD2
CASSSPKRQGSYEQYF | TGTGCCAGCAGCTCACCGAAGCGACAGGGTAGCTACGAGCAGTACTTC | NA | TRBJ2-7 | TRBV11-1 | TRBD1
CASFGTGGRNSPLHF | TGTGCCAGCTTCGGGACAGGGGGGCGGAATTCACCCCTCCACTTT | NA | TRBJ1-6 | TRBV5-7 | TRBD1
CASSYSGSTDTQYF | TGTGCCAGCAGTTATAGCGGGAGCACAGATACGCAGTATTTT | NA | TRBJ2-3 | TRBV28 | TRBD2
CASSPQGRAGWGQFF | TGTGCCAGCAGCCCCCAGGGGAGGGCTGGGTGGGGGCAGTTCTTC | NA | TRBJ2-1 | TRBV11-2 | NA
CASSVSGRKYEQYF | TGTGCCAGCAGCGTTAGCGGGAGAAAGTACGAGCAGTACTTC | once | TRBJ2-7 | TRBV9 | TRBD2
CASSPSAQGYEQYF | TGTGCCAGCAGCCCCTCCGCCCAGGGTTACGAGCAGTACTTC | once | TRBJ2-7 | TRBV7-3 | NA
CASSFLGGMGTGELFF | TGTGCCAGCAGCTTTTTAGGCGGGATGGGCACCGGGGAGCTGTTTTTT | NA | TRBJ2-2 | TRBV5-6 | NA
CASSRLLGNTEAFF | TGTGCCAGCAGCAGACTCTTAGGGAACACTGAAGCTTTCTTT | NA | TRBJ1-1 | TRBV3-1/TRBV3-2 | NA
CASSPSGEYTDTQYF | TGTGCCAGCAGCCCTAGCGGGGAGTACACAGATACGCAGTATTTT | NA | TRBJ2-3 | TRBV28 | TRBD2
CASSLGELAEQYF | TGTGCCAGCAGCTTAGGGGAACTAGCCGAGCAGTACTTC | NA | TRBJ2-7 | TRBV7-9 | NA
CASSLPGGDTQYF | TGTGCCAGCAGCTTACCCGGGGGAGATACGCAGTATTTT | NA | TRBJ2-3 | TRBV7-2 | NA
CASSPPGLQTDTQYF | TGTGCCAGCAGCCCCCCGGGACTACAAACAGATACGCAGTATTTT | NA | TRBJ2-3 | TRBV7-9 | TRBD2
CSVETITDTQYF | TGCAGCGTTGAAACAATCACAGATACGCAGTATTTT | NA | TRBJ2-3 | TRBV29-1 | NA
CASSHGGELFF | TGTGCCAGCAGTCACGGCGGGGAGCTGTTTTTT | NA | TRBJ2-2 | TRBV6-6 | NA
CASSVASPTSGATGELFF | TGTGCCAGCAGCGTAGCCTCCCCGACTAGCGGGGCCACCGGGGAGCTGTTTTTT | once | TRBJ2-2 | TRBV9 | TRBD2
CASSQDRGLNTGELFF | TGCGCCAGCAGCCAAGATCGGGGACTTAACACCGGGGAGCTGTTTTTT | NA | TRBJ2-2 | TRBV4-3 | NA
CASSPSGRTDEQYF | TGTGCCAGCAGCCCTAGCGGGAGAACGGACGAGCAGTACTTC | once | TRBJ2-7 | TRBV3-1/TRBV3-2 | TRBD2
CASSFAGGNSPLHF | TGTGCCAGCAGTTTTGCAGGGGGTAATTCACCCCTCCACTTT | NA | TRBJ1-6 | TRBV28 | TRBD1
CASSRREGHNEQFF | TGCGCCAGCAGTAGGCGGGAGGGCCATAATGAGCAGTTCTTC | NA | TRBJ2-1 | TRBV10-1 | TRBD2
CASSQTGHYGYTF | TGTGCCAGCAGTCAGACAGGGCACTATGGCTACACCTTC | NA | TRBJ1-2 | TRBV28 | TRBD1
CSVAGSQGSPLHF | TGCAGCGTTGCCGGAAGCCAGGGGTCACCCCTCCACTTT | NA | TRBJ1-6 | TRBV29-1 | NA
CASSSGLAGRKSEQYF | TGTGCCAGCAGCTCGGGACTAGCGGGAAGGAAAAGCGAGCAGTACTTC | NA | TRBJ2-7 | TRBV7-9 | TRBD2
CASRAGFGTGFDEQYF | TGCGCCAGCAGAGCAGGGTTTGGGACAGGTTTCGACGAGCAGTACTTC | NA | TRBJ2-7 | TRBV5-1 | TRBD1
CASSLRAGQGSTDTQYF | TGTGCCAGCAGCTTAAGAGCCGGACAGGGAAGCACAGATACGCAGTATTTT | NA | TRBJ2-3 | TRBV7-3 | TRBD1
CASSPRTSGRQETQYF | TGCGCCAGCAGCCCCCGAACTAGCGGGAGGCAAGAGACCCAGTACTTC | NA | TRBJ2-5 | TRBV5-1 | TRBD2
CASSLRAWRPGAQETQYF | TGTGCCAGCTCCTTGAGGGCGTGGAGGCCAGGGGCCCAAGAGACCCAGTACTTC | NA | TRBJ2-5 | TRBV28 | NA
CATTRGFNQPQHF | TGTGCCACCACCCGGGGTTTCAATCAGCCCCAGCATTTT | NA | TRBJ1-5 | TRBV28 | NA
CASSRTSGRASYNEQFF | TGTGCCAGCAGCCGGACTAGCGGGAGGGCCTCCTACAATGAGCAGTTCTTC | NA | TRBJ2-1 | TRBV5-4 | TRBD2
CSAPSGSEQFF | TGCAGCGCCCCCTCGGGGAGTGAGCAGTTCTTC | NA | TRBJ2-1 | TRBV29-1 | NA